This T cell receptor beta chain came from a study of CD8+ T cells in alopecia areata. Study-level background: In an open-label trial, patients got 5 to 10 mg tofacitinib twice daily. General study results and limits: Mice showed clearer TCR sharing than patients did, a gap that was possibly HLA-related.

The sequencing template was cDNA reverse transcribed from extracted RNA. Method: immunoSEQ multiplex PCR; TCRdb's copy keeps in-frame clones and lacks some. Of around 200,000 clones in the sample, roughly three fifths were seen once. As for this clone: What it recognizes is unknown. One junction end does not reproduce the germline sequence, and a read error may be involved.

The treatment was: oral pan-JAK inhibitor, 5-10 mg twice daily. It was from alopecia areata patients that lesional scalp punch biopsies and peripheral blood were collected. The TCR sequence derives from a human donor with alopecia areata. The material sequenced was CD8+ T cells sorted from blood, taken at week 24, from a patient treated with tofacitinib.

In DNA form, the CDR3 reads TGTGCCAGCAGCCTAGCCAGGGAGCTGTTTTTT. Translating gives CASSLARELFF. This chain joins TRBV7-9 and TRBJ2-2; a possible D gene is TRBD2 (5 bases). Germline CDR1 reads SEHNR; CDR2 reads FQNEAQ (reference sequence). The CDR3 is made up of 11 amino acids.